This entry concerns a single T cell receptor (beta chain). What it binds is not known. The CDR3 extends over 14 amino acids. Germline assignment: CDR1 LGHNT and CDR2 FRNRAP. Trimming took off 7 bases at V and 3 bases at J, with 16 bases between the two ends. The data are from a study of T cell repertoires in cytomegalovirus infection. About the research overall: Recently identified HLA-C-restricted CMV epitopes were used, and well-studied HLA-B-restricted CMV epitopes were used as well. An indication of both CMV infection and matching HLA type came from public TCR beta signatures.

TCRdb ran MiXCR on the reads and lists one entry per CDR3 protein. The table has 450,000 to 550,000 distinct CDR3 sequences, about 39% seen once; the top ten hold about 45%. Broader study findings: Cumulative frequency (of public TCR beta family members) identified carriers of CMV plus the relevant HLA.

The chain couples TRBV12-5 to TRBJ2-7; D might be TRBD1 (6 bases). The sequencing here drew on cultured PBMCs, taken from culture after CMV antigen stimulation. This TCR was sampled from a human donor in good health (CMV status not recorded). Some clones in this sample may be carry-over from other donors' samples. The chain's CDR3 is CASDTLRGCYEQYF. Here the CDR3 DNA reads TGTGCTAGTGACACATTGAGGGGGTGCTACGAGCAGTACTTC.